What follows describes a single T cell receptor beta chain. V was pared by 1 base and J by 5 bases, with 18 bases of the junction left unmatched. The germline V gene encodes CDR1 SGHTA and CDR2 FQGNSA. The CDR3 is 19 residues long. The source of the sample is a study of blood T cell repertoires in COVID-19. Clones were read by immunoSEQ multiplex PCR, and TCRdb kept only the in-frame ones, dropping some. This sample has 300,000 or so clones; around 90% occur once, and the top ten carry roughly 1.3%. This chain connects TRBV7-2 to TRBJ2-7; 9 bases fit TRBD2. The clonotype was recovered from a man between 65 and 85 years old with acute or convalescent COVID-19. Sequences were obtained from peripheral blood. The CDR3 DNA reads as TGTGCCAGCAGCTTAGGGAACTCCAGGCGGGGGGGACACGACGACGAGCAGTACTTC. Protein sequence: CASSLGNSRRGGHDDEQYF.